Below are 21 T cell receptor beta chains sequenced from a single sample in a study of shared clonotypes between healthy human individuals. Naive CD8 isolation took CD45RO-negative cells positively selected for CCR7 and excluded terminally differentiated effector memory CD45RA+ cells. Here immunoSEQ multiplex PCR was the method, and the copy in TCRdb shows in-frame clones only, minus some. In the table there are roughly 2,000,000 clones, just over 90% of which are singletons. Sequencing was carried out using naive CD8+ T cells from PBMCs. The receptor source for this set is a man aged 18 to 35 in good health. Some clones in this sample may be carry-over from other donors' samples.

This chain uses TRBV28 with TRBJ2-6, with D perhaps matching TRBD1 or TRBD2 (5 bases each). This CDR3 is 19 amino acids long. Germline CDR1 MDHEN, CDR2 SYDVKM. V lost 4 bases to trimming and J lost 3 bases, with 22 bases between them. CDR3 residues: CASSSQLPGPTGGANVLTF. The CDR3 DNA is TGTGCCAGCAGTTCCCAATTACCGGGACCCACTGGTGGGGCCAACGTCCTGACTTTC.

Concerning this clone itself: This sample includes further DNA sequences coding for the same CDR3. The gene calls are TRBV9 and TRBJ1-3; D is unclear. In germline, CDR1 is SGDLS, CDR2 YYNGEE. The CDR3 is 15 amino acids. The germline V and J ends were trimmed by 2 bases and 1 base, with 10 bases remaining between them. CDR3 protein: CASSVGGRSGNTIYF. CDR3 nucleotides: TGTGCCAGCAGCGTCGGAGGGCGATCTGGAAACACCATATATTTT.

The sample holds one count of this clone. This rearrangement joins TRBV9 to TRBJ2-1; TRBD1 or TRBD2 may be the D gene (6 bases each). This CDR3 contains 13 residues. The V and J ends lost 4 bases and 8 bases respectively, with 13 bases between them. Germline CDR1 is SGDLS and CDR2 is YYNGEE. CDR3 nucleotides: TGTGCCAGCAGCACGGGGGCGGGCGATGAGCAGTTCTTC. Translating it yields CASSTGAGDEQFF.

This clone has a handful of counts. V is TRBV27 and J is TRBJ2-2; the D gene is possibly TRBD2 (5 bases). The CDR3 runs to 13 residues. Per the germline V gene, CDR1 is MNHEY and CDR2 is SMNVEV (reference sequence). Trimming removed 2 bases at V and 7 bases at J, with 8 bases between. The CDR3 here is CASSLDYIGELFF. CDR3 coding DNA: TGTGCCAGCAGTTTAGACTATATCGGGGAGCTGTTTTTT.

The chain carries TRBV11-2 and TRBJ2-7, with D perhaps matching TRBD1 (6 bases). The V gene lost 6 bases and the J gene lost 3 bases, with 12 bases spanning the gap. This CDR3 is 13 amino acids long. The germline V gene encodes CDR1 SGHAT and CDR2 FQNNGV. CDR3 in amino acids: CASRPTGVYEQYF. The CDR3 bases are TGTGCCAGCAGACCGACAGGTGTCTACGAGCAGTACTTC.

The CDR3 sequence is CASSLQGVDQPQHF. For the CDR3, the DNA is TGTGCCAGCAGCTTACAGGGGGTCGATCAGCCCCAGCATTTT. This chain uses TRBV25-1 with TRBJ1-5; TRBD1 agrees at 8 bases. Germline CDR1 and CDR2: MGHDK and SYGVNS. Losses at the gene ends were 6 bases for V and 5 bases for J; bases not matched to a gene: 6. The CDR3 consists of 14 residues.

In its sample, this clone was seen once. CDR3 amino acids: CASSLGASGVNTGELFF. CDR3 nucleotides: TGCGCCAGCAGCTTGGGGGCTAGCGGGGTTAACACCGGGGAGCTGTTTTTT. This sequence joins TRBV5-1 and TRBJ2-2; 9 bases line up with TRBD2. Per the germline V gene, CDR1 is SGHRS and CDR2 is YFSETQ. Trimming took 0 bases from V and 2 from J; bases not matched to a gene: 5. CDR3 length equals 17 residues. Full variable domain (rest looked up from reference TRBV5-1 and TRBJ2-2): KAGVTQTPRYLIKTRGQQVTLSCSPISGHRSVSWYQQTPGQGLQFLFEYFSETQRNKGNFPGRFSGRQFSNSRSEMNVSTLELGDSALYLCASSLGASGVNTGELFFGEGSRLTVL.

The chain joins TRBV9 to TRBJ2-7; a possible D gene is TRBD2 (5 bases). This CDR3 is built from 14 residues. Germline loops: CDR1 SGDLS, CDR2 YYNGEE. V lost 4 bases and J 4 bases, leaving 15 bases between the germline ends. In DNA form, the CDR3 reads TGTGCCAGCAGCCCAGACGGCCTAGCTTACGAGCAGTACTTC. It codes for CASSPDGLAYEQYF. The entire variable domain, with the rest obtained from reference TRBV9 and TRBJ2-7, is as follows: DSGVTQTPKHLITATGQRVTLRCSPRSGDLSVYWYQQSLDQGLQFLIQYYNGEERAKGNILERFSAQQFPDLHSELNLSSLELGDSALYFCASSPDGLAYEQYFGPGTRLTVT.

The chain uses TRBV6-1 and TRBJ2-3; either TRBD1 or TRBD2 may fit D (5 bases each). This CDR3 spans 18 amino acids. The V gene's germline CDR1 is MNHNS and CDR2 SASEGT. V was clipped by 1 base and J by 1 base, with 18 bases between them. Here the CDR3 reads CASSEDGVVGPGTDTQYF. CDR3 nucleotides: TGTGCCAGCAGTGAAGATGGGGTAGTGGGACCGGGCACAGATACGCAGTATTTT.

The chain is built from TRBV27 and TRBJ2-2; a weak D match, TRBD2 (6 bases). V was pared by 5 bases and J by 4 bases, with 14 bases between. Germline loops: CDR1 MNHEY, CDR2 SMNVEV (reference sequence). The CDR3 extends over 15 amino acids. The CDR3 is CASSPREVSTGELFF. The CDR3, as DNA: TGTGCCAGCAGTCCCAGGGAGGTTAGCACCGGGGAGCTGTTTTTT.

The J gene is TRBJ2-1, the V gene TRBV28; 7 positions agree with TRBD2. The CDR3 has 13 residues. J was trimmed by 8 bases and V by 6 bases; bases with no gene match: 7. Germline CDR1 reads MDHEN; CDR2 reads SYDVKM. CDR3 region: CASRPTSVHEQFF. In DNA form, the CDR3 reads TGTGCCAGCAGACCTACTAGCGTACATGAGCAGTTCTTC.

This rearrangement joins TRBV27 to TRBJ2-1; 8 bases agree with TRBD2. CDR1 and CDR2 from the germline V gene are MNHEY and SMNVEV (reference sequence). This CDR3 is 14 amino acids long. J lost 2 bases, V lost 7 bases, and 4 bases had no gene match. CDR3 sequence reads: CASTSGHPYNEQFF. CDR3 nucleotide sequence: TGTGCCAGCACTAGCGGGCACCCCTACAATGAGCAGTTCTTC.

This chain uses TRBV28 with TRBJ2-1; 8 nucleotides agree with TRBD2. The CDR3 runs 13 residues. The germline CDR1 and CDR2 sequences are MDHEN and SYDVKM. V lost 5 bases to trimming and J lost 9 bases; unmatched junction nucleotides: 6. The CDR3, as DNA: TGTGCCAGCAGTCCGGGACTAGTTGCTGAGCAGTTCTTC. Residues: CASSPGLVAEQFF.

This clone was picked up a small number of times. J is TRBJ1-1 and V is TRBV18, with 11 bases aligning to TRBD1. Germline V gene lookup returns CDR1 KGHSH and CDR2 LQKENI. This CDR3 spans 15 amino acids. V trimming: 2 bases; J trimming: 1 base; junction bases outside the gene matches: 0. The CDR3 DNA is TGTGCCAGCTCACCAGGGACAGGGGGGAACACTGAAGCTTTCTTT. It yields the protein CASSPGTGGNTEAFF. The whole variable domain, filled in from reference TRBV18 and TRBJ1-1, reads NAGVMQNPRHLVRRRGQEARLRCSPMKGHSHVYWYRQLPEEGLKFMVYLQKENIIDESGMPKERFSAEFPKEGPSILRIQQVVRGDSAAYFCASSPGTGGNTEAFFGQGTRLTVV.

V and J are TRBV7-8 and TRBJ1-1, with D possibly matching TRBD1 (5 bases). The V gene's germline CDR1 is SGHVS and CDR2 FQNEAQ. With 7 bases removed from V and 6 bases from J, the gap between germline ends came to 21 bases. The CDR3 consists of 15 residues. This chain's CDR3 is CASTITRGDGAEAFF. The CDR3, as DNA: TGTGCCAGCACCATAACTAGGGGTGATGGGGCTGAAGCTTTCTTT.

The V gene is TRBV10-2, the J gene TRBJ1-2, with D maybe TRBD1 (5 bases). The CDR3 totals 13 residues. Germline V gene sequence: CDR1 WSHSY, CDR2 SAAADI. Deletions cut 11 bases from V and 6 bases from J, with 19 bases between. The CDR3 DNA reads as TGCGCCCTATGGGGGGGAGTCTTGGATGGCTACACCTTC. This codes for CALWGGVLDGYTF.

The rearrangement joins TRBV7-6 to TRBJ2-5; 9 bases line up with TRBD2. Germline CDR1 and CDR2: SGHVS and FNYEAQ. The CDR3 consists of 17 residues. V was pared by 5 bases and J by 2 bases, with 12 bases of the junction left unmatched. In DNA form, the CDR3 reads TGTGCCAGCAGCGAGTCTTGGGTAGCGGGGGAGCAAGAGACCCAGTACTTC. This sequence encodes CASSESWVAGEQETQYF.

CDR3 nucleotide sequence: TGTGCCAGCAGTTACGCCGAGGCAAACTATGGCTACACCTTC. This encodes CASSYAEANYGYTF. V gene TRBV6-5 combines with J gene TRBJ1-2; D unclear. Per germline, CDR1 MNHEY and CDR2 SVGAGI. This CDR3 contains 14 residues. Trimming left V 2 bases short and J 2 bases short, with 9 bases between.

The chain employs TRBV4-3 and TRBJ2-1, with no clear D. Trimming left V 0 bases short and J 4 bases short, with 7 bases between. The CDR3 has 14 residues. Looked up from germline, CDR1 is LGHNA and CDR2 is YSLEER. CDR3 DNA sequence: TGCGCCAGCAGCCAAGACACCGCTTACAATGAGCAGTTCTTC. It yields the protein CASSQDTAYNEQFF.

This rearrangement joins TRBV28 to TRBJ1-3, with 8 positions matching TRBD1. Germline V gene lookup returns CDR1 MDHEN and CDR2 SYDVKM. This CDR3 region has 15 residues. Trimming removed 3 bases from V and 4 bases from J; junction bases left unmatched: 5. CDR3: CASSFLWTGGNTIYF. In nucleotides, the CDR3 is TGTGCCAGCAGTTTCCTATGGACAGGGGGAAACACCATATATTTT.

The chain recombines TRBV19 with TRBJ2-1; D assignment may be TRBD1 or TRBD2 (7 bases each). Germline loops: CDR1 LNHDA, CDR2 SQIVND (reference sequence). V gave up 6 bases and J gave up 9 bases, with 18 bases separating them. This CDR3 spans 14 amino acids. CDR3 sequence (DNA): TGTGCCAGTAGCGACAGGGAGGGCTACGGTGAGCAGTTCTTC. Protein sequence: CASSDREGYGEQFF.